This TCR beta chain was observed in a study of blood T cells in healthy people across ages. Study results and caveats: Investigators treated diversity estimates from one million T cells as underestimates. Whereas aged donors had fewer naive CD4+ cells, long-lived donors had more of them and higher diversity. Naive T cell percentage strongly correlated with TCR beta diversity.

This clonotype has only a few counts. Its specificity is unknown. Deletions cut 5 bases from V and 6 bases from J, with 23 bases between. Germline values: CDR1 SGHVS, CDR2 FNYEAQ. The CDR3 is 17 residues long. Through a sample-barcoded 5' primer and a J-beta primer mix, a second PCR was run for about 7 to 12 cycles. TCRdb independently ran MiXCR on the 5' RACE reads; one entry per CDR3 protein. Of fewer than 2 million distinct CDR3 sequences listed, 39% were seen once; the top ten hold under 25%. The chain employs TRBV7-6 and TRBJ2-1, with TRBD2 as a possible D gene (6 bases). Sample: blood. This clonotype was obtained from a human donor in good health. In nucleotides, the CDR3 is TGTGCCAGCAGCCCCAGCCTCACTAGCCTAGGAGGCAATGAGCAGTTCTTC. It codes for CASSPSLTSLGGNEQFF.